Below, 25 T cell receptor beta chains from the same sample are listed, as sequenced in a study of shared clonotypes between healthy human individuals. Naive CD8 populations comprised CD45RO-negative cells positively selected for CCR7, excluding terminally differentiated effector memory CD45RA+ cells. The data were produced by immunoSEQ multiplex PCR, yet TCRdb's version contains in-frame clones alone and is incomplete. This table has about 2 million clones, approximately 95% appearing once. Sequenced sample: naive CD8+ T cells sorted from blood. The receptor source for this set is a young man in good health.

This chain joins TRBV27 and TRBJ1-5; D call uncertain. Germline-derived CDR1 and CDR2 are MNHEY and SMNVEV (reference sequence). Deletions cut 0 bases from V and 2 bases from J, with 8 bases between. The CDR3 runs to 15 residues. Here the CDR3 reads CASSLSGYGNQPQHF. CDR3 coding DNA: TGTGCCAGCAGTTTATCGGGGTACGGCAATCAGCCCCAGCATTTT.

This chain links TRBV14 with TRBJ2-7; 10 nucleotides match TRBD1. Germline V lookup: CDR1 SGHDN, CDR2 FVKESK. V lost 2 bases and J lost 5; bases outside the gene matches: 6. The CDR3 spans 15 residues. The CDR3 coding sequence is TGTGCCAGCAGCCAACCGGGACAGGGGTTCCACGAGCAGTACTTC. This gives the protein CASSQPGQGFHEQYF.

This clone has just one count. The chain is built from TRBV10-3 and TRBJ2-7; 10 bases map to TRBD1. CDR3 length: 14 amino acids. V shed 9 bases, J shed 4 bases, and the junction held 9 bases outside the gene matches. CDR1 and CDR2 (germline): ENHRY, SYGVKD. The CDR3 reads CAIQDPGQGYEQYF. CDR3 bases: TGTGCCATTCAGGACCCGGGACAGGGGTACGAGCAGTACTTC.

The chain recombines TRBV5-1 with TRBJ1-1; 7 nucleotides align to TRBD1. The CDR3 is 13 residues long. Unmatched junction bases numbered 5, after V lost 4 bases and J lost 5 bases. CDR1 is SGHRS and CDR2 is YFSETQ in the germline V gene. The CDR3 coding sequence is TGCGCCAGCAGCGTCACAGGGGCTACTGAAGCTTTCTTT. Translating gives CASSVTGATEAFF.

This clone came up once. The V and J genes are TRBV7-9 and TRBJ1-2; TRBD1 aligns across 7 bases. J gave up 2 bases and V 5 bases, and 11 bases lay outside the gene matches. CDR3 length: 16 amino acids. Germline V gives CDR1 SEHNR, CDR2 FQNEAQ (reference sequence). The CDR3 sequence is CASSENRDRKNYGYTF. The DNA for the CDR3 is TGTGCCAGCAGCGAAAACCGGGACAGAAAAAACTATGGCTACACCTTC.

Here the CDR3 reads CASSLGGLGEEAFF. The CDR3 nucleotides are TGCGCCAGCAGCTTGGGGGGCCTGGGGGAAGAAGCTTTCTTT. V is TRBV5-1 and J is TRBJ1-1; perhaps TRBD1 as D (5 bases). There are 14 residues in the CDR3. Germline V lookup: CDR1 SGHRS, CDR2 YFSETQ. Trimming pared 0 bases from V and 8 bases from J, leaving 14 bases between.

The CDR3 bases are TGTGCCAGCAGCCCTAAGACTAGCGGGACTGACCCCTACAATGAGCAGTTCTTC. This gives the protein CASSPKTSGTDPYNEQFF. This rearrangement joins TRBV9 to TRBJ2-1, with 11 bases aligning to TRBD2. J was trimmed by 2 bases and V by 4 bases; bases with no gene match: 11. The CDR3 length is 18 residues. CDR1 is SGDLS and CDR2 is YYNGEE in the germline V gene.

This clone was seen just once. The rearrangement joins TRBV28 to TRBJ1-4; a possible D gene is TRBD1 (5 bases). Trimming left V 7 bases short and J 2 bases short, with 23 bases between. The CDR3 has 18 amino acids. Germline V gene sequence: CDR1 MDHEN, CDR2 SYDVKM. The CDR3 reads CASNASGEKTWTNEKLFF. The CDR3 bases are TGTGCCAGCAACGCCTCGGGGGAGAAGACTTGGACTAATGAAAAACTGTTTTTT.

The chain uses TRBV7-9 and TRBJ2-7; 10 positions match TRBD1. The CDR3 loop spans 14 amino acids. The germline V gene has CDR1 SEHNR and CDR2 FQNEAQ (reference sequence). V dropped 7 bases and J dropped 4; count of bases not matched to a gene: 7. In DNA form, the CDR3 reads TGTGCCAGCACCCTGACAGGGGGCCCGTACGAGCAGTACTTC. As protein: CASTLTGGPYEQYF.

The CDR3 DNA follows: TGTGCCAGCAGTGAGAAACAGGGGTGGTACGAGCAGTACTTC. Protein: CASSEKQGWYEQYF. This chain joins TRBV25-1 and TRBJ2-7, with 7 nucleotides matching TRBD1. V gave up 3 bases and J gave up 4 bases; unmatched junction bases: 6. Germline lookup yields CDR1 MGHDK and CDR2 SYGVNS. CDR3 length: 14 amino acids.

The chain combines TRBV4-1 with TRBJ1-5; D call uncertain. CDR1 and CDR2 (germline): MGHRA, YSYEKL. The V and J ends lost 2 bases and 4 bases respectively, with 6 bases between them. CDR3 length: 13 amino acids. This CDR3 reads CASSQIKNQPQHF. The CDR3 coding sequence is TGCGCCAGCAGCCAAATCAAGAATCAGCCCCAGCATTTT.

This clone came up once. Other DNA sequences from this sample encode an identical CDR3 as well. The genes are TRBV13 and TRBJ2-3; D gene ambiguous. Between the trimmed V and J ends, which lost 5 bases and 1 base, there was a span of 4 bases. The germline gives CDR1 PRHDT, CDR2 FYEKMQ (reference sequence). This CDR3 is built from 12 residues. In DNA, the CDR3 is TGTGCCAGCAGCGCGGGCACAGATACGCAGTATTTT. It encodes CASSAGTDTQYF.

This chain connects TRBV28 to TRBJ1-2, with no clear D. From germline, CDR1 is MDHEN and CDR2 SYDVKM. This CDR3 is 14 amino acids long. The germline V and J ends were trimmed by 6 bases and 4 bases, with 15 bases remaining between them. DNA of the CDR3: TGTGCCAGCAGCCCTGGACCGGAATTCTATGGCTACACCTTC. Protein sequence: CASSPGPEFYGYTF.

The CDR3 sequence is CASSQARAPTFF. Here the CDR3 DNA reads TGTGCCAGCAGCCAAGCCCGAGCCCCCACCTTCTTC. The rearrangement uses TRBV14 and TRBJ2-1, with D hard to call. With 1 base removed from V and 16 bases from J, the gap between germline ends came to 14 bases. This CDR3 contains 12 residues. The germline V gene has CDR1 SGHDN and CDR2 FVKESK. Combining the CDR3 with reference TRBV14 and TRBJ2-1 gives the whole variable domain EAGVTQFPSHSVIEKGQTVTLRCDPISGHDNLYWYRRVMGKEIKFLLHFVKESKQDESGMPNNRFLAERTGGTYSTLKVQPAELEDSGVYFCASSQARAPTFFGPGTRLTVL.

This sequence joins TRBV9 and TRBJ2-3, with D perhaps TRBD1 (6 bases). The V gene's germline CDR1 is SGDLS and CDR2 YYNGEE. The CDR3 extends over 14 amino acids. With 4 bases removed from V and 1 base from J, the gap between germline ends came to 10 bases. The CDR3 loop reads CASSLGAGTDTQYF. Written as DNA, the CDR3 is TGTGCCAGCAGCCTGGGGGCGGGCACAGATACGCAGTATTTT.

Concerning this clone itself: This likely traces to a read error, being one base from a far larger clone. The chain employs TRBV4-1 and TRBJ2-7, with 9 bases identical to TRBD1. This CDR3 is 15 amino acids long. Germline V lookup: CDR1 MGHRA, CDR2 YSYEKL. The CDR3 DNA is TGCACCAGCAGCCCTACCCTAGGGACAGGGTATGAGCAGTACTTC. It encodes CTSSPTLGTGYEQYF.

The V call is TRBV7-9, the J call TRBJ1-1; D remains unclear. The length of the CDR3 is 14 residues. V was cut by 3 bases and J by 0 bases, with 8 bases left in between. CDR1 SEHNR and CDR2 FQNEAQ come from the germline V gene (reference sequence). The CDR3 DNA is TGTGCCAGCAGCTTGTACGACATGAACACTGAAGCTTTCTTT. Protein product: CASSLYDMNTEAFF.

V and J are TRBV2 and TRBJ1-4, with 10 bases matching TRBD1. The CDR3 extends over 14 amino acids. V lost 7 bases, J lost 8 bases, and 7 bases stayed unmatched. CDR1 is SNHLY, CDR2 FYNNEI, per germline. CDR3: CASNPGQGNEKLFF. The CDR3, as DNA: TGTGCCAGCAATCCGGGACAGGGGAACGAAAAACTGTTTTTT.

The gene calls are TRBV11-2 and TRBJ1-4; D is possibly TRBD1 (6 bases). Germline V gene sequence: CDR1 SGHAT, CDR2 FQNNGV. V lost 5 bases to trimming and J lost 2 bases, with 12 bases between them. This CDR3 has 15 residues. The CDR3, as DNA: TGTGCCAGCAGCCCCTACAGGGAGACTAATGAAAAACTGTTTTTT. As protein: CASSPYRETNEKLFF. Drawing the rest from reference TRBV11-2 and TRBJ1-4, the complete variable domain is EAGVAQSPRYKIIEKRQSVAFWCNPISGHATLYWYQQILGQGPKLLIQFQNNGVVDDSQLPKDRFSAERLKGVDSTLKIQPAKLEDSAVYLCASSPYRETNEKLFFGSGTQLSVL.

The chain employs TRBV6-6 and TRBJ2-2; D remains unclear. Germline CDR1 is MNHNY and CDR2 is SVGAGI (reference sequence). The CDR3 sequence is 13 residues long. Trimming cost V 0 bases and J 6 bases, with 5 bases left between them. CDR3 residues: CASSYSAAGELFF. Written as DNA, the CDR3 is TGTGCCAGCAGTTACTCGGCCGCCGGGGAGCTGTTTTTT.

This sequence joins TRBV2 and TRBJ1-2; D is unclear. The germline CDR1 and CDR2 sequences are SNHLY and FYNNEI. V was cut by 3 bases and J by 4 bases, with 9 bases left in between. The CDR3 consists of 13 residues. Here the CDR3 reads CASSESFFYGYTF. DNA of the CDR3: TGTGCCAGCAGTGAGTCTTTTTTCTATGGCTACACCTTC.

The CDR3 is CAWTVGPGTEAFF. DNA for the CDR3: TGTGCCTGGACGGTAGGGCCAGGCACTGAAGCTTTCTTT. The rearrangement joins TRBV30 to TRBJ1-1; no clear D gene. The germline V gene encodes CDR1 GTSNPN and CDR2 SVGIG (reference sequence). This CDR3 is built from 13 residues. V shed 4 bases and J shed 4 bases, with 13 bases lying between them.

This chain links TRBV12-5 with TRBJ1-1; TRBD1 matches 11 bases. Losses at the gene ends were 1 base for V and 3 bases for J; bases not matched to a gene: 7. The CDR3 consists of 17 residues. Germline V gene data show CDR1 as LGHNT and CDR2 as FRNRAP. CDR3 sequence (DNA): TGTGCTAGTGGTTTGGGCGGGACAGGGGGGAACGACACTGAAGCTTTCTTT. This sequence encodes CASGLGGTGGNDTEAFF.

The chain combines TRBV27 with TRBJ1-2; the D is unclear. This CDR3 has 16 amino acids. V was shortened by 5 bases and J by 8 bases, with 24 bases between the two germline ends. Germline V lookup: CDR1 MNHEY, CDR2 SMNVEV (reference sequence). CDR3 coding DNA: TGTGCCAGCAGTGCTCGAGGAGCGGTCCGTAACTCGGGCTACACCTTC. Its translation is CASSARGAVRNSGYTF.

The V gene is TRBV7-9, the J gene TRBJ2-3, with 8 positions matching TRBD2. The CDR3 covers 15 residues. V was clipped by 5 bases and J by 6 bases; unmatched bases: 10. Per the germline V gene, CDR1 is SEHNR and CDR2 is FQNEAQ (reference sequence). CDR3 amino acids: CASSPFAGGADTQYF. The CDR3 coding sequence is TGTGCCAGCAGCCCGTTCGCGGGAGGAGCGGATACGCAGTATTTT.